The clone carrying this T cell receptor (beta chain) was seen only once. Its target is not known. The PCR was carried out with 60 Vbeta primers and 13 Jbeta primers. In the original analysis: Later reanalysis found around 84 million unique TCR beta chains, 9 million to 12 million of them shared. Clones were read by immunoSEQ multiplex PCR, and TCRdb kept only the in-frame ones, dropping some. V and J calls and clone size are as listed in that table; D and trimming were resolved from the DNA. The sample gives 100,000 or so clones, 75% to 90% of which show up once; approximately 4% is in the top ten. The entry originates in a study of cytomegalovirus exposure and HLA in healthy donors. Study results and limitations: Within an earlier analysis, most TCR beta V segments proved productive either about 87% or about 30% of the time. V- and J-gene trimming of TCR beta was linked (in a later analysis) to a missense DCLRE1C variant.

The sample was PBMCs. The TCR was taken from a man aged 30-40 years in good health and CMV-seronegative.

CDR3 residues: CASSQDRSGSFGNTGELFF. The CDR3 coding sequence is TGTGCCAGCAGCCAAGATCGGAGCGGGAGTTTCGGGAACACCGGGGAGCTGTTTTTT. The chain links TRBV4-2 to TRBJ2-2; 8 positions match TRBD2. The CDR3 has 19 amino acids. V trimming: 0 bases; J trimming: 1 base; junction bases outside the gene matches: 10. Germline lookup yields CDR1 LGHNA and CDR2 YNFKEQ.